This T cell receptor beta chain is drawn from a study of cytomegalovirus exposure and HLA in healthy donors (TCRdb year 2017). Looking at the study overall: An earlier analysis of some 600 of the donors reported over 250 Gb of sequence data and around 100 million unique TCR beta sequences obtained from around 170 million T cells. Donor age, sex, ethnicity and CMV serostatus were compiled alongside the repertoire data. An earlier analysis of about 600 of the donors used high-throughput TCR beta sequencing to judge whether each TCR beta V gene segment behaved as functional or pseudogenic. The study aimed to test whether cataloging public T cell receptors could reveal signatures of past pathogen exposure. The genetic ancestry cluster associated with self-reported Caucasian donors included 81% of the 350 to 500 genotyped donors. A separate validation cohort of 90 to 150 different subjects was used in addition to the roughly 720-subject first cohort. Because of strong linkage in the cohort, roughly five DR-DQ haplotypes were treated as single units for association and clustering. Both class I and class II loci were covered by HLA typing, at four-digit resolution. A later analysis re-analyzed previously published TCR beta repertoires from 660 or so donors and added high-resolution HLA genotyping to study TCR occurrence patterns. Using immunosequencing, the study profiled T cell repertoires from some 670 subjects and related those repertoires to cytomegalovirus serostatus. Genome-wide SNP genotypes for about 60% of the roughly 700 donors were used in a later genetic analysis, which treated that subset as a discovery cohort. Rather than drawing on any new phenotypic data, the later analysis identified candidate immune exposures from TCR beta sequences and the way those sequences occurred across donors. Among about 390 genotyped donors of the cohort, an average of approximately 250,000 unique TCR beta nucleotide sequences were sequenced per donor, roughly 18% of them non-productive. All discovery cohort repertoires had been generated using a single sequencing platform. The number of donors typed differed by locus, with about 629-640 for A, B, C, DRB1 and DQB1, over 500 for DQA1, 600 to 610 for DPA1, and around 430 for DPB1. Approximately 300 gigabases of sequencing data and around 85 million unique TCR sequences made up an early release that covered roughly 670 HLA-typed donors. To predict cytomegalovirus infection status, the study combined high-throughput TCR immunosequencing, statistical association of individual TCRs with disease status, and machine learning.

What the study reported, not specific to this receptor: Because counts were too low, 15 to 20 rarely observed V segments, including chromosome 9 orphons, were left out of the earlier analysis of about 620 of the donors. In a later analysis, HLA-associated TCR beta chains were found to be more clonally expanded and to have lower generation probabilities than equally common non-associated chains. Because HLA typing was unavailable for some donors at each locus, only the typed subset was used in association tests. Broadly in line with IMGT annotations, most TCR beta V segments showed up in productive rearrangements about 90% or about 30% of the time in an earlier analysis of some 590 of the donors. CMV serostatus was the only immune exposure information available for the cohort. According to a later analysis, TCR association rates differed among HLA loci, with DRB1 alleles showing the most associated TCRs and HLA-C alleles showing the fewest. Only TCR beta chains were sequenced in this cohort, and the absence of alpha or paired-chain data limited detectable features. According to a later genetic analysis, donors in an Asian-associated ancestry cluster had fewer N-insertions in productive TCRs than the approximately 690-donor mean. Some IMGT-functional V segments, including TRBV6-2 and TRBV6-3, could not be told apart with the 87-base-pair reads, so those segments were excluded. The study listed approximately 150 TCR beta chains as associated with cytomegalovirus. It was suggested by the authors that the approach could potentially be generalized to other disease states and immunological phenotypes. A further reported finding was that TCR beta sequences accurately predicted the HLA-A and HLA-B alleles for most subjects in the first cohort. Most CMV-associated TCR beta chains appeared to be HLA-restricted in a later analysis, and the HLA associations seemed to be driven largely by CMV exposure. Strong co-occurrence of HLA alleles, especially DR and DQ, made assigning TCR associations to individual alleles difficult. Cytomegalovirus status was reported to be diagnosed by the classifier with high specificity and sensitivity in both the original and validation cohorts. According to a later analysis, parvovirus B19, influenza, CMV and Epstein-Barr virus appeared linked to several top co-occurrence clusters. Correlated functional status among segregating V segments might be attributable to linkage disequilibrium, but an unknown experimental factor could not be ruled out. Most TCR sequences were observed very rarely across donors, whereas some public TCRs were present in many individuals. The sequencing pipeline was judged likely to have produced a cluster of highly shared sequence variants as a technical artifact. At a false discovery rate of 0.05, a later analysis linked 16,951 TCR beta sequences to specific HLA alleles. Sequencing depth was assumed to be roughly uniform across donors in the presence/absence analyses, though that assumption may not hold. In vitro tests confirmed that a few of the cytomegalovirus-associated TCR beta chains recognize cytomegalovirus antigens. In a later genetic analysis, a missense DCLRE1C variant was associated with V-gene and J-gene trimming of TCR beta chains, and the association was replicated in an independent cohort.

The library relied on the immunoSEQ multiplex PCR assay. For the multiplex PCR, a mixture combining 60 forward primers for TCR Vbeta segments and 13 reverse primers for TCR Jbeta segments was used. The CDR3 region of rearranged TCR beta genes was amplified from genomic DNA with a multiplex PCR assay. The amplified TCR beta libraries were sequenced on the Illumina HiSeq System as 87-base-pair reads. In the authors' own workflow: In a later analysis, roughly 80 million unique TCR beta chains were counted across the 650 to 750 repertoires, and roughly 10 million of these chains were shared by at least two donors. Raw reads were error-corrected and collapsed into unique sequences with a nearest-neighbor algorithm that merged closely related sequences to remove PCR and sequencing errors. V, D and J gene segments were assigned by aligning CDR3 sequences to IMGT reference sequences. For a sequence to be retained, a match of at least six nucleotides to both a V gene segment and a J gene segment was required. Rearrangements were classified as productive when the CDR3 lacked stop codons and remained in frame with V and J, and all other rearrangements were classified as non-productive. Following IMGT convention, CDR3 was defined as the stretch from the second conserved V-encoded cysteine up to the conserved J-encoded phenylalanine. In an earlier analysis of around 640 of the donors, sequences lacking an unambiguous match to a single V gene segment were excluded. An earlier analysis of some 500 of the donors classified V segments as functional when productive rearrangements were above 56.7% and as segregating when the standard deviation between donors was above 5%. A statistical classification framework was built to diagnose cytomegalovirus status from the catalog of TCR beta chain sequences. V and J gene assignment, in a later analysis, came from comparing TCR nucleotide sequences with IMGT/GENE-DB human TR gene sequences. The TCRdist pipeline was used in a later analysis to assign CDR3 sequences and most-parsimonious VDJ recombination scenarios. A later analysis defined each TCR beta chain by its CDR3 amino acid sequence plus V-gene family, and excluded reads lacking a unique V-gene family. A later analysis removed several hundred highly shared, low-generation-probability nucleotide sequences to deal with suspected cross-contamination and a sequencing artifact. A later analysis calculated a clonal expansion index for each public chain from normalized within-repertoire ranks of inferred template counts. In a later analysis, generation probabilities were computed with a VDJ recombination model fitted to out-of-frame rearrangements, and the resulting probabilities were checked against IGoR. Hypergeometric tests were used in a later analysis to score TCR-TCR, TCR-HLA and TCR-CMV co-occurrence, with a repertoire-size bias correction applied to the TCR pairs. False discovery rates were estimated in a later analysis by permuting HLA or CMV assignments 20 times. In a later analysis, co-occurring TCRs were grouped using DBSCAN, with TCRdist sequence similarity added in when clustering inside HLA-allele-positive subsets. Repertoires with fewer than 30,000 or more than 120,000 public chains were left out of co-occurrence clustering, as were a handful of repertoires with anomalous nucleotide sharing. TCRdb's version of the immuneACCESS table is confined to in-frame rearrangements and falls short of the full clone set. An unresolved V gene accounts for under half of the shortfall where checked; the remainder is of unknown origin. From that table come the V and J calls and clone size; the DNA was used to work out D and trimming. Recorded for this sample are over 100,000 clones; about 75% of them occurred a single time. Roughly 1.3% of the sample belongs to the ten largest clones.

In regard to this clone: Its cognate antigen has yet to be identified. No clone much larger than this one lies a single base away; base qualities are absent.

In total, approximately 700 healthy bone marrow donors made up the cohort. At the time of sampling, all cohort members were nominally healthy, though unrecorded immune exposures were likely present. The donor was CMV seronegative and belonged to the group of 320 or so seronegative cohort members. A peripheral blood sample was provided by each donor, and peripheral blood mononuclear cells were used for TCR beta sequencing. Genomic DNA was extracted from the blood cell samples with the Qiagen DNeasy Blood Extraction Kit. From cysteine to phenylalanine, the CDR3 is 14 amino acids long. The sequence is cut down to CDR3 DNA, 42 bases in frame from base 1. Per the germline V gene, MNHNS is the CDR1 and SASEGT is the CDR2. V lost 3 bases and J lost 1 base; the stretch between them is 6 bases long.

The V and J genes are TRBV6-1 and TRBJ2-2, with a tentative D gene TRBD1 over 5 matching bases. The TCR was taken from a woman in her thirties or forties in good health and CMV-seronegative. The source material was PBMCs. The CDR3 reads CASSETVNTGELFF. The DNA sequence follows: TGTGCCAGCAGTGAGACAGTGAACACCGGGGAGCTGTTTTTT.